This T cell receptor beta chain was recovered during a study of blood T cell repertoires in COVID-19. At the level of the study: The origin of the acute and convalescent COVID-19 samples was the United States, Italy and Spain. Nucleic acid was either cDNA or gDNA, and it came from T cells, B-cell-depleted T cells, or PBMCs.

V trimming: 6 bases; J trimming: 8 bases; junction bases outside the gene matches: 6. The germline V gene encodes CDR1 MNHEY and CDR2 SMNVEV (reference sequence). The CDR3 length is 15 residues. In the original processing: For nucleated cells, counts were estimated from reference gene primer amplification. Measured with immunoSEQ multiplex PCR; TCRdb has only the in-frame clones, and not every one. The V and J calls and clone size come from that table; D and trimming were worked out from the DNA. The sample has just over 40,000 clones, about 80% seen once. Specimen: peripheral blood. The source is a woman in her fifties or sixties with acute or convalescent COVID-19. The rearrangement uses TRBV27 and TRBJ2-1; TRBD2 aligns across 14 bases. The CDR3 DNA sequence: TGTGCCAGCAGCTCTGGACTAGCGGGGGGATATGAGCAGTTCTTC. Its translation is CASSSGLAGGYEQFF.